This TCR beta chain was recorded in a study of T cells in localized non-small cell lung cancer. The CDR3 totals 14 residues. Germline loops: CDR1 SGHVS, CDR2 FQNEAQ. V lost 3 bases and J lost 2; bases outside the gene matches: 1. This clone occurred a few times. Its antigen is not known. Method: immunoSEQ multiplex PCR; TCRdb's copy keeps in-frame clones and lacks some. This sample carries 35,000 to 50,000 clones, around 87% of them seen once, and the ten largest clones take 6.4%. The study's findings and limits: Within adjacent lung there appeared a median approximately 57 of the top 100 tumor clones. The study sequenced only one region of the tumor. As a result, intratumor heterogeneity could not be excluded and remains possible. It was uninvolved adjacent lung that showed the highest T cell clonality, exceeding tumor.

The sample in question was peripheral blood, obtained before any cancer treatment. This chain uses TRBV7-8 with TRBJ2-1, with 7 bases lining up with TRBD2. The sequence was collected from a man aged 40 to 70 with stage I lung adenocarcinoma. CDR3 sequence: CASSLAGAYNEQFF. DNA of the CDR3: TGTGCCAGCAGCTTGGCGGGAGCCTACAATGAGCAGTTCTTC.